This T cell receptor beta chain derives from a study of blood T cell repertoires in COVID-19. For the study at large: Acute-phase and convalescent COVID-19 samples originated in the United States, Italy and Spain.

Profiling relied on immunoSEQ multiplex PCR, and the TCRdb table lists in-frame clones only, not all of them. The table has 9,500 to 12,000 clones, roughly nine tenths seen once. There are 14 residues in the CDR3. In germline, CDR1 is LNHDA, CDR2 SQIVND (reference sequence). The trim removed 4 bases at V and 3 bases at J, leaving 3 bases unmatched. The chain has TRBV19 and TRBJ1-1, with 9 nucleotides matching TRBD1. The source material was peripheral blood. This receptor was obtained from a man younger than 45 with active or convalescent COVID-19. The CDR3 DNA sequence: TGTGCCAGTAGTACCGGGACAGGGTACACTGAAGCTTTCTTT. This codes for CASSTGTGYTEAFF.